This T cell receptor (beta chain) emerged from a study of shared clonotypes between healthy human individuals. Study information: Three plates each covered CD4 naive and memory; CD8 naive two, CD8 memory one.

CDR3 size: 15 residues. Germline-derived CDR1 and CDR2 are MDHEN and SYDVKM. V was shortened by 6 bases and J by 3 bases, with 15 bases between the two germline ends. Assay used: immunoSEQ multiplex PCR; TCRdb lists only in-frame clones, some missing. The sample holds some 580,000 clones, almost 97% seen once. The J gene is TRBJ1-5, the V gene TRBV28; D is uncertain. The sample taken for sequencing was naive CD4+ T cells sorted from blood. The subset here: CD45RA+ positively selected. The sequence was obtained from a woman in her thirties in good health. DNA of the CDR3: TGTGCCAGCAGGCCCCTAAGGGCACTCAATCAGCCCCAGCATTTT. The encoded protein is CASRPLRALNQPQHF.